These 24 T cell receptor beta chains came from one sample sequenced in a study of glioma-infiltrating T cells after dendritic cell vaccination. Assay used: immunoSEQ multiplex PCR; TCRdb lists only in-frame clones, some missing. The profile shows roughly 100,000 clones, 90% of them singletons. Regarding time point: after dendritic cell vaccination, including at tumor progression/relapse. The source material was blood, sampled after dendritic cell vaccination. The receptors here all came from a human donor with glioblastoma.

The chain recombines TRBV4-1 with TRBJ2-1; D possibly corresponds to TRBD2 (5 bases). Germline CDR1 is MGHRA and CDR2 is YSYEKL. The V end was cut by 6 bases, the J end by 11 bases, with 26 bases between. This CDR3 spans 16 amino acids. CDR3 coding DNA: TGCGCCAGCAGGCCTACTAGTTCCTCCGCAACATACCAGCAGTTCTTC. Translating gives CASRPTSSSATYQQFF.

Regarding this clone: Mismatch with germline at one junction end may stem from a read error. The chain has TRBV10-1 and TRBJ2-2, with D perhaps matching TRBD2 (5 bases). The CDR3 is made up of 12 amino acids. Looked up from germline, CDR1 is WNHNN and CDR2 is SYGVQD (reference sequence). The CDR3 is CASSGPTGELFF. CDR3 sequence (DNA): TGCGCCAGCAGTGGCCCCACCGGGGAGCTATTTTTT.

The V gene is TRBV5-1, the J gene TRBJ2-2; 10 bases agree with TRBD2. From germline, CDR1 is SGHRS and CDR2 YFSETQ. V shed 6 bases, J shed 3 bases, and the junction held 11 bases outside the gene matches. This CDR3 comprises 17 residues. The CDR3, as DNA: TGCGCCAGCAACCTGCCCCCACTAGCGGGGCACACCGGGGAGCTGTTTTTT. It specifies CASNLPPLAGHTGELFF.

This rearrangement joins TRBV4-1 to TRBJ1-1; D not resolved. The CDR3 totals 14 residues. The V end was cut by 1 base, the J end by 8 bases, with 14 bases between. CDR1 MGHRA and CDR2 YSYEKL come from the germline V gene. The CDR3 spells CASSQVFSVPEAFF. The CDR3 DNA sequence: TGCGCCAGCAGCCAAGTATTTTCGGTGCCGGAAGCTTTCTTT.

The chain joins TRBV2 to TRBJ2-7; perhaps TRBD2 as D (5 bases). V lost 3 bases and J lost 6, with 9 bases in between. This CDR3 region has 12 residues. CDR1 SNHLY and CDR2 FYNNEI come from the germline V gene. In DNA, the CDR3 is TGTGCCAGCAGTGATCTAGCTGCCGAGCAGTACTTC. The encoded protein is CASSDLAAEQYF. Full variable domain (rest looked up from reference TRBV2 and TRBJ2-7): EPEVTQTPSHQVTQMGQEVILRCVPISNHLYFYWYRQILGQKVEFLVSFYNNEISEKSEIFDDQFSVERPDGSNFTLKIRSTKLEDSAMYFCASSDLAAEQYFGPGTRLTVT.

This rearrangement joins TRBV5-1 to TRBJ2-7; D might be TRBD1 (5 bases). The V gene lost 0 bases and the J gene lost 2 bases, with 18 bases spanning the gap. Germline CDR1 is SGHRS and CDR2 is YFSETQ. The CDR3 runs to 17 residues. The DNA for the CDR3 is TGCGCCAGCAGCTTGGCCCCACCGGACACGCGAACCTACGAGCAGTACTTC. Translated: CASSLAPPDTRTYEQYF.

CDR3 region: CASAAPQTSGNTGELFF. The CDR3 DNA reads TGTGCTAGTGCCGCCCCCCAAACTAGCGGGAACACCGGGGAGCTGTTTTTT. The rearrangement joins TRBV12-5 to TRBJ2-2; 8 bases align to TRBD2. V trimming: 7 bases; J trimming: 1 base; junction bases outside the gene matches: 11. The CDR3 spans 17 residues. Germline assignment: CDR1 LGHNT and CDR2 FRNRAP.

CDR3 sequence: CASSQERGSVSGNYNEQFF. The CDR3 region has the DNA TGCGCCAGCAGCCAAGAGCGGGGTTCAGTCAGCGGGAACTACAATGAGCAGTTCTTC. This chain joins TRBV4-1 and TRBJ2-1; TRBD2 matches 7 bases. Germline CDR1 is MGHRA and CDR2 is YSYEKL. V lost 0 bases and J lost 3; bases outside the gene matches: 14. The CDR3 consists of 19 residues.

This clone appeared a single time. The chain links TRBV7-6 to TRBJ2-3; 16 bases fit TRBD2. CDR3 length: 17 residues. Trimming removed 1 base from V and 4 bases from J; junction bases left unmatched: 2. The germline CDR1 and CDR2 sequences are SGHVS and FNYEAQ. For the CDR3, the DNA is TGTGCCAGCAGCTTAGGAGGGACTAGCGGGAGGGCAGATACGCAGTATTTT. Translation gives CASSLGGTSGRADTQYF.

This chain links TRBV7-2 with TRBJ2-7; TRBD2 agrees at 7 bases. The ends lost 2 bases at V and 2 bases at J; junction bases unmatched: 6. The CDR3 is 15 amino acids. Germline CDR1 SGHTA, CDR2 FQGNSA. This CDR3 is CASSLSGGSAYEQYF. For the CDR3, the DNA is TGTGCCAGCAGCTTATCTGGCGGGAGCGCCTACGAGCAGTACTTC.

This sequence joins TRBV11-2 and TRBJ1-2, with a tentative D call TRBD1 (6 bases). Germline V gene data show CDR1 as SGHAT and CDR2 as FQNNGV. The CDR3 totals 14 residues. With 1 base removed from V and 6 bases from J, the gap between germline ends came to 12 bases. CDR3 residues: CASSLGQVAHGYTF. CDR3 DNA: TGTGCCAGCAGCTTAGGACAGGTGGCGCATGGCTACACCTTC.

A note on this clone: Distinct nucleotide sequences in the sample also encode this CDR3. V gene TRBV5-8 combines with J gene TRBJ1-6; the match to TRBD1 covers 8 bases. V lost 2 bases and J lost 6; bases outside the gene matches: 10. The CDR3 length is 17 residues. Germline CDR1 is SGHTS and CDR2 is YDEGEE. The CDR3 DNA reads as TGTGCCAGCAGCTTCCGGACAGGGAGGCGTATTAATTCACCCCTCCACTTT. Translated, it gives CASSFRTGRRINSPLHF.

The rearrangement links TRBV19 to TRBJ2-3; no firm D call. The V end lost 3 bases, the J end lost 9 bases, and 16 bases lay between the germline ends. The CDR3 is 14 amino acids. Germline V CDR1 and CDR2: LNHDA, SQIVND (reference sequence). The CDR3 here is CASSILHSMLTQYF. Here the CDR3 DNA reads TGTGCCAGTAGTATTCTGCACAGCATGTTGACGCAGTATTTT.

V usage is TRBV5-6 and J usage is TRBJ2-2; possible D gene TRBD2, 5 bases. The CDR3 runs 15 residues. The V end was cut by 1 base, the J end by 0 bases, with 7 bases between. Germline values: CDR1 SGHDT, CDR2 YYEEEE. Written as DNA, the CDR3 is TGTGCCAGCAGCTTGACGGGGACGAACACCGGGGAGCTGTTTTTT. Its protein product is CASSLTGTNTGELFF.

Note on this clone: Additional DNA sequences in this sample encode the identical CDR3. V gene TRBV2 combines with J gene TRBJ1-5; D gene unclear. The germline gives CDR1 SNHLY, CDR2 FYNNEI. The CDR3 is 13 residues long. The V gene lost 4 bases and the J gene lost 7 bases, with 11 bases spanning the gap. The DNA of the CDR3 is TGTGCCAGCAGTGGGGAGGGTAACCAGCCCCAGCATTTT. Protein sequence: CASSGEGNQPQHF.

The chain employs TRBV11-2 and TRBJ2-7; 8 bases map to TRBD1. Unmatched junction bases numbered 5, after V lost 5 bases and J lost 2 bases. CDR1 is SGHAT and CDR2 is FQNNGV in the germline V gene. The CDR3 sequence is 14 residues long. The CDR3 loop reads CASSIGQGTYEQYF. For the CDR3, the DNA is TGTGCCAGCAGCATTGGACAGGGCACCTACGAGCAGTACTTC.

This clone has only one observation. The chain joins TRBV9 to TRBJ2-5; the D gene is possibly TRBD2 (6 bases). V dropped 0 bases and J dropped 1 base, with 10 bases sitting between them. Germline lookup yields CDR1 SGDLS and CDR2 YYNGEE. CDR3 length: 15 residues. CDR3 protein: CASSVGVGGQETQYF. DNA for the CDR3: TGTGCCAGCAGCGTAGGGGTGGGGGGCCAAGAGACCCAGTACTTC.

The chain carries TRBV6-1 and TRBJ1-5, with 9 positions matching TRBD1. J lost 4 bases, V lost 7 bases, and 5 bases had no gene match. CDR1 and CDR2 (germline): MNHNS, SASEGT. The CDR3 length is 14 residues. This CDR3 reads CASKPGTGNQPQHF. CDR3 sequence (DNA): TGTGCCAGCAAGCCCGGGACAGGGAATCAGCCCCAGCATTTT.

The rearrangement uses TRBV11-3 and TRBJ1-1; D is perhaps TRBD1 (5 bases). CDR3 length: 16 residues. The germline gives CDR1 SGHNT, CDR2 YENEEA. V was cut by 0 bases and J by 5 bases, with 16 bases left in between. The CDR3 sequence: CASSLDPGLLRTEAFF. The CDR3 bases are TGTGCCAGCAGCTTAGACCCAGGGTTGTTAAGGACTGAAGCTTTCTTT.

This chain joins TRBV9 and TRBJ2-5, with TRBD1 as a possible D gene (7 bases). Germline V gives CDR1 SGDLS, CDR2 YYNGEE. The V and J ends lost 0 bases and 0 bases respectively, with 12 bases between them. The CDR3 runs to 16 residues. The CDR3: CASSVGAGGYQETQYF. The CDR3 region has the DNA TGTGCCAGCAGCGTAGGGGCAGGGGGGTACCAAGAGACCCAGTACTTC.

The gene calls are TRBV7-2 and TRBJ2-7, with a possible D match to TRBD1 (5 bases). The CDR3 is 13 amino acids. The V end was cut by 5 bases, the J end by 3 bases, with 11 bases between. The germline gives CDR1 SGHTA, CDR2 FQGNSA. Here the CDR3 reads CASSTPTDYEQYF. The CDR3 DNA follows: TGTGCCAGCAGCACTCCGACAGACTACGAGCAGTACTTC.

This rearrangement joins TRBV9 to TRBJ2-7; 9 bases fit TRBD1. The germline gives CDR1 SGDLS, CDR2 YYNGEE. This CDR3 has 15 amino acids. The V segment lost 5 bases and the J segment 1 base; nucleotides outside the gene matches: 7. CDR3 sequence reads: CASSWGDRGSYEQYF. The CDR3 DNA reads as TGTGCCAGCAGTTGGGGCGACAGGGGGTCCTACGAGCAGTACTTC.

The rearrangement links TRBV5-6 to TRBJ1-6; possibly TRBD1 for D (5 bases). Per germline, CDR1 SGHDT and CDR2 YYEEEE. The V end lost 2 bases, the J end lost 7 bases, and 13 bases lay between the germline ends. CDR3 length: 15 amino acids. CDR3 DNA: TGTGCCAGCAGCTTTAGTCCAGGGCAAAATTCACCCCTCCACTTT. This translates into CASSFSPGQNSPLHF.

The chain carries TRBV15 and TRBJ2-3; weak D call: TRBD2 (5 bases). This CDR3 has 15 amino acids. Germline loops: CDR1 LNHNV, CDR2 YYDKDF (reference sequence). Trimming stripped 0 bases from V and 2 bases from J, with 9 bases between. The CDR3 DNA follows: TGTGCCACCAGCAGAGATGGCGGGCCCACAGATACGCAGTATTTT. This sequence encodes CATSRDGGPTDTQYF.